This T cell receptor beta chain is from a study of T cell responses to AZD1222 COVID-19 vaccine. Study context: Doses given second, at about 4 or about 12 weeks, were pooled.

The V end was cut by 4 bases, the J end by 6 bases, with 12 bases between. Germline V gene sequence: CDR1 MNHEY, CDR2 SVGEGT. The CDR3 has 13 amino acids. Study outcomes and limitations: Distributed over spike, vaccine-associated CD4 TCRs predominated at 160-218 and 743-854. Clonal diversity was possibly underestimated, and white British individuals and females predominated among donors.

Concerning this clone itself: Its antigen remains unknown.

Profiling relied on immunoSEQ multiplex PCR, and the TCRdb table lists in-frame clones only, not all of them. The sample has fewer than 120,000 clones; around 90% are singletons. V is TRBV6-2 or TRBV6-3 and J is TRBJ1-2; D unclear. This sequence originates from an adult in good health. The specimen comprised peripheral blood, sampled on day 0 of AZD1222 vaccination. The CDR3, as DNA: TGTGCCAGCAGTTCCCGACCACGTAATGGCTACACCTTC. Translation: CASSSRPRNGYTF.